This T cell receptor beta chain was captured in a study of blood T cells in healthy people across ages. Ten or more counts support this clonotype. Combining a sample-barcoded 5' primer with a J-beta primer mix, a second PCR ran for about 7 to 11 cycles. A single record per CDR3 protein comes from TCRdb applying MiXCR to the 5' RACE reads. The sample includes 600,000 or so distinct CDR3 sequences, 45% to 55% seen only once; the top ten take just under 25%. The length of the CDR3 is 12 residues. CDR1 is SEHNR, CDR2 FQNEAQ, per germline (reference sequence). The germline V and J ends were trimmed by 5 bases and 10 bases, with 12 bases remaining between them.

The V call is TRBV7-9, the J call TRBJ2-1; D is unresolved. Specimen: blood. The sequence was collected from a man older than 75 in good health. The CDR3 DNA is TGTGCCAGCAGCCCACTCCCGAGGGAGCAGTTCTTC. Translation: CASSPLPREQFF.